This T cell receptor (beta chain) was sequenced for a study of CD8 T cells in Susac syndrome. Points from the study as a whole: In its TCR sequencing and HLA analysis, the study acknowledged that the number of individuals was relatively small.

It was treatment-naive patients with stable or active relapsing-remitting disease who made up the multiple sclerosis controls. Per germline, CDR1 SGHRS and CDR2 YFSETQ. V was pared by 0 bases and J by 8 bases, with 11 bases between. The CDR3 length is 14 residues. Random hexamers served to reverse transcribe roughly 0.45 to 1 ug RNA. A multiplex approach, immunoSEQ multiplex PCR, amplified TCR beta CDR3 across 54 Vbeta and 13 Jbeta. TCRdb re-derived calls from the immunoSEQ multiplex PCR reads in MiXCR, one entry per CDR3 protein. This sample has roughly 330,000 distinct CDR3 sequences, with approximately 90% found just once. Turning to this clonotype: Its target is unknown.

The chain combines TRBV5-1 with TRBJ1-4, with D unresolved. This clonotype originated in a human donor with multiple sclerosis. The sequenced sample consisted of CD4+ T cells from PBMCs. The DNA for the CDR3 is TGCGCCAGCAGCTTGGACGCGGGTAGAGAAAAACTGTTTTTT. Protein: CASSLDAGREKLFF.